Below are 5 T cell receptor beta chains sequenced from a single sample in a study of blood T cell repertoires in COVID-19 (dated by TCRdb to 2018 to 2021). The library was made by the immunoSEQ multiplex PCR assay. The source is immuneACCESS, and TCRdb retained only in-frame sequences with V and J called. Part of the clones is not carried over; for the studies checked, unresolved V genes explain less than half of this, and the remainder is unexplained. In this sample the table shows about 200,000 clones, around 85% of which occur a single time. The biggest ten clones account for 0.75% to 0.9% of the sample. Source material: peripheral blood. These TCRs come from a woman in her 70s with acute or convalescent COVID-19.

This clone was counted a single time. The V gene is TRBV9, the J gene TRBJ2-5; TRBD2 agrees at 8 bases. Losses at the gene ends were 0 bases for V and 4 bases for J; bases not matched to a gene: 5. This CDR3 has 15 amino acids. Per the germline V gene, CDR1 is SGDLS and CDR2 is YYNGEE. CDR3: CASSVDPGGLETQYF. Written as DNA, the CDR3 is TGTGCCAGCAGCGTAGACCCGGGAGGGCTAGAGACCCAGTACTTC.

The rearrangement joins TRBV2 to TRBJ2-5; D gene uncertain. This CDR3 has 11 residues. Trimming removed 8 bases from V and 3 bases from J, with 7 bases in between. Germline values: CDR1 SNHLY, CDR2 FYNNEI. This CDR3 is CASELKETQYF. CDR3 nucleotides: TGTGCCAGCGAACTAAAAGAGACCCAGTACTTC. The entire variable domain, with the rest obtained from reference TRBV2 and TRBJ2-5, is as follows: EPEVTQTPSHQVTQMGQEVILRCVPISNHLYFYWYRQILGQKVEFLVSFYNNEISEKSEIFDDQFSVERPDGSNFTLKIRSTKLEDSAMYFCASELKETQYFGPGTRLLVL.

This chain links TRBV19 with TRBJ2-2; TRBD2 matches 7 bases. The ends lost 2 bases at V and 0 bases at J; junction bases unmatched: 12. CDR1 and CDR2 (germline): LNHDA, SQIVND (reference sequence). The CDR3 is 19 amino acids. CDR3 loop: CASSIPWGGRFANTGELFF. The CDR3 DNA sequence: TGTGCCAGTAGTATACCCTGGGGGGGTAGGTTCGCGAACACCGGGGAGCTGTTTTTT.

The sample holds one count of this clone. The rearrangement uses TRBV6-1 and TRBJ1-5, with D possibly matching TRBD1 (6 bases). The CDR3 spans 14 residues. Germline V gene lookup returns CDR1 MNHNS and CDR2 SASEGT. Trimming shortened V by 1 base and J by 6 bases, and 10 bases separated the two germline ends. CDR3 residues: CASSEVGATQPQHF. CDR3 DNA sequence: TGTGCCAGCAGTGAAGTGGGGGCAACTCAGCCCCAGCATTTT.

The chain joins TRBV6-5 to TRBJ1-2; D not certain. Trimming removed 2 bases at V and 5 bases at J, with 9 bases between. The CDR3 totals 13 residues. CDR1 and CDR2 from the germline V gene are MNHEY and SVGAGI. CDR3 sequence: CASSYNWAYGYTF. The CDR3 coding sequence is TGTGCCAGCAGTTACAATTGGGCATATGGCTACACCTTC.